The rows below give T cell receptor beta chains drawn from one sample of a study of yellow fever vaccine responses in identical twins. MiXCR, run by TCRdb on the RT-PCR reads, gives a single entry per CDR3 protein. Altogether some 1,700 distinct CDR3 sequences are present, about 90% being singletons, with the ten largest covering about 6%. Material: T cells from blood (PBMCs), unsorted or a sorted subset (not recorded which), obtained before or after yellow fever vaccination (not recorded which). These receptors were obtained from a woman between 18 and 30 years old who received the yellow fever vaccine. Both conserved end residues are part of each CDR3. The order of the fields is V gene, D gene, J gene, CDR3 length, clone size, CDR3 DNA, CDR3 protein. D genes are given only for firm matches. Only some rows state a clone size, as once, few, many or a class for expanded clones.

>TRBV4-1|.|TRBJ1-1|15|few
TGCGCCAGCAGCCCGATCGGCCCAGGGGTAACTGAAGCTTTCTTT
CASSPIGPGVTEAFF
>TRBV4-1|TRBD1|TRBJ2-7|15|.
TGCGCCAGCAGCCAAGATCCAGGGGGCTCCTACGAGCAGTACTTC
CASSQDPGGSYEQYF
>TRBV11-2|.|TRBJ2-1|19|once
TGTGCCAGCAGCTTATCTAGGCACAACCCTCGCGTTCCGAACAATGAGCAGTTCTTC
CASSLSRHNPRVPNNEQFF
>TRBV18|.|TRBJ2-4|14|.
TGTGCCAGCTCACCCCCTTCGCAGGGAAACATTCAGTACTTC
CASSPPSQGNIQYF
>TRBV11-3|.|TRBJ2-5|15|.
TGTGCCAGCAGCCGGGACGGCAACCCGCAAGAGACCCAGTACTTC
CASSRDGNPQETQYF
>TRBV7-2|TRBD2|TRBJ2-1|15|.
TGTGCCAGCAGCGGAACTAGCGGGAGCTACAATGAGCAGTTCTTC
CASSGTSGSYNEQFF
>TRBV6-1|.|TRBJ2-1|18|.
TGTGCCAGCAGTAAGGCCGGCGGGACCTTATTCTCCTACAATGAGCAGTTCTTC
CASSKAGGTLFSYNEQFF
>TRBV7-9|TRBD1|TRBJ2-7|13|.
TGTGCCAGCAGCCCCCGACAGGGGAACGAGCAGTACTTC
CASSPRQGNEQYF
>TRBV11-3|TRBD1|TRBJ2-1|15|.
TGTGCCAGCAGCTTAGAGGGACAGCCCAGCGTTGAGCAGTTCTTC
CASSLEGQPSVEQFF
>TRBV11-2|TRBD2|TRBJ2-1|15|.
TGTGCCAGCAGCCCCGGAGGGACTAGCGTATATGAGCAGTTCTTC
CASSPGGTSVYEQFF
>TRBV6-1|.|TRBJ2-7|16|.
TGTGCCAGCAGCCGGATGGGGAACTACGAATCCTACGAGCAGTACTTC
CASSRMGNYESYEQYF
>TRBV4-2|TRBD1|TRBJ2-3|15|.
TGTGCCAGCAGCCAAGGGACAGGGGGCGCAGATACGCAGTATTTT
CASSQGTGGADTQYF
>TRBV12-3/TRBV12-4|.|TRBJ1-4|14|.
TGTGCCAGCAGGAACACCGGCGAGATCGAAAAACTGTTTTTT
CASRNTGEIEKLFF
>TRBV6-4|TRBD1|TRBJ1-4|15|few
TGTGCCAGCAGTAACCCGGGACAGTTTAATGAAAAACTGTTTTTT
CASSNPGQFNEKLFF
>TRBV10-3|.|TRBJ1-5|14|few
TGTGCCATCAGTGATCGACAGAGCAATCAGCCCCAGCATTTT
CAISDRQSNQPQHF